This T cell receptor beta chain derives from a study of T cells after yellow fever vaccination. This clonotype was observed many times. Its antigen is unidentified. Study observations and caveats: A large majority of primary-vaccination clones showed up again after the booster (approximately 96% CD4, around 85% CD8).

TCRdb re-called the 5' RACE reads with MiXCR, one entry per CDR3 protein. The table has 300,000 to 350,000 distinct CDR3 sequences, 4% seen once. With 6 bases clipped from V and 4 bases from J, the junction kept 6 bases outside the gene matches. CDR1 is SQVTM, CDR2 ANQGSEA, per germline. This CDR3 region has 13 residues. This TCR derives from a man between 18 and 35 years old who received the YFV17D yellow fever vaccine. The source was PBMCs, collected 5 days after the yellow fever booster vaccination. This chain links TRBV29-1 with TRBJ1-5; TRBD1 matches 7 bases. CDR3 residues: CSVAGTANQPQHF. The DNA of the CDR3 is TGCAGCGTCGCTGGGACAGCTAATCAGCCCCAGCATTTT.